Sequencing of this T cell receptor beta chain was carried out in a study of cytomegalovirus exposure and HLA in healthy donors. Overall study: From HLA-typed donors, an early data release held about 85 million unique TCRs. Study-level points and caveats: It was taken for granted in presence/absence analyses that sequencing depth across donors was roughly uniform. Most TCR beta V segments were productive about 90% or about 30% of the time in an earlier analysis.

V was trimmed by 0 bases and J by 12 bases, leaving 3 bases between them. The CDR3 totals 11 residues. CDR1 is MGHDK, CDR2 SYGVNS, per germline. It was with 60 Vbeta and 13 Jbeta primers that the PCR ran. Generated by immunoSEQ multiplex PCR, the TCRdb table keeps only in-frame clones and is missing some. The repertoire holds some 60,000 clones, with about 79% as singletons. The sample holds one count of this clone. Antigen: not known. The clonotype originates from a middle-aged man in good health and CMV-seronegative. V is TRBV25-1 and J is TRBJ2-6; D unresolved. Sequenced input: PBMCs. The CDR3 DNA reads as TGTGCCAGCAGTGAATATAGCGTCCTGACTTTC. Translating gives CASSEYSVLTF.